These T cell receptor beta chains were read from a single sample in a study of OX40 agonist ivuxolimab in advanced cancers. Assay: immunoSEQ multiplex PCR; the TCRdb copy retains only in-frame clones and omits some. This sample yields over 50,000 clones, of which about 80% are seen a single time; approximately 0.63% belongs to the top ten. Sequences were derived from CD4+ or CD8+ T cells sorted from blood, sampled in a trial of the OX40 agonist ivuxolimab. The origin of the receptors is an adult with an advanced solid tumor such as melanoma, head and neck, liver or kidney cancer. Each CDR3 is given with its conserved first and last residue.

V	J	CDR3
TRBV6-5	TRBJ1-2	CASSGTGLPYGYTF
TRBV9	TRBJ1-1	CASSVDQGIMNTEAFF
TRBV6-1	TRBJ2-5	CASSVQGEETQYF
TRBV5-4	TRBJ1-2	CASSRGPGVDYGYTF
TRBV18	TRBJ2-2	CASSPLLAGAASTGELFF
TRBV5-5	TRBJ1-2	CASNRPGVDYGYTF
TRBV11-2	TRBJ2-5	CASSLLLGPETQYF
TRBV7-9	TRBJ2-1	CASSFSGAINEQFF
TRBV7-8	TRBJ1-1	CASRVLGSWNTEAFF
TRBV21-1	TRBJ2-1	CASSKAHDCEQFF
TRBV5-1	TRBJ2-4	CASSLASNNFNIQYF
TRBV5-1	TRBJ1-2	CASSLVKDYGYTF
TRBV5-1	TRBJ1-2	CASSPPGGLGYGYTF
TRBV11-3	TRBJ2-7	CASSFGLAGEQYF
TRBV10-1	TRBJ1-1	CASSESGTRSRNTEAFF
TRBV10-3	TRBJ2-7	CAISGQGGRYEQYF
TRBV2	TRBJ2-5	CASSETEGGGETQYF
TRBV5-1	.	CASEGGDSYEQYF
TRBV2	TRBJ2-7	CASTPGTTYEQYF
TRBV30	TRBJ1-6	CASLTGSSYNSPLHF
TRBV6-1	TRBJ1-1	CASRGLPNTEAFF
TRBV6-6	TRBJ1-2	CASFRGQGSYFYGYTF
TRBV5-1	TRBJ2-3	CASRRFGGSGDTQYF
TRBV5-4	TRBJ2-1	CASSPRVGGDNEQFF
TRBV2	TRBJ2-1	CASSGGWKDNEQFF
TRBV6-5	TRBJ2-7	CASAGTAYEQYF
TRBV5-4	TRBJ2-6	CASSLDWSGANVLTF
TRBV21-1	TRBJ2-7	CASSKAPRQGEPYEQYF
TRBV7-2	TRBJ2-5	CASSLGPHQSETQYF
TRBV5-1	TRBJ2-2	CASSSSRGLRTGELFF
TRBV4-1	TRBJ1-5	CASSSDGVQPQHF
TRBV19	TRBJ1-4	CASSGNRDDKLFF
TRBV9	TRBJ1-6	CASSPTPEFNNSPLHF
TRBV7-6	TRBJ1-4	CASSRGGQGDEKLFF
TRBV2	TRBJ2-5	CASMKGSQETQYF
TRBV4-1	TRBJ1-1	CASSQYQGNTEAFF
TRBV19	TRBJ1-6	CASKFGTTSPLHF
TRBV5-1	TRBJ2-7	CASSINYEQYF
TRBV2	TRBJ2-3	CASRTGTSADTQYF
TRBV29-1	TRBJ2-1	CSVEGGQGANEQFF
TRBV5-1	TRBJ2-2	CASSQSGITGELFF
TRBV19	TRBJ1-4	CASLGGRYEKLFF
TRBV6-6	TRBJ1-5	CASSPTGGSNQPQHF
TRBV27	TRBJ2-7	CATKDVGSYEQYF
TRBV9	TRBJ2-7	CASSPLVSSAIEQYF